The present entry profiles one TCR beta chain with its context. Antigen unknown. RNA extraction was followed by reverse transcription into cDNA, which acted as the sequencing template. Profiled with immunoSEQ multiplex PCR; TCRdb holds only in-frame clones, not every one. Here the sample spans under 25,000 clones, 50% to 60% being singletons. V was trimmed by 0 bases and J by 4 bases, leaving 27 bases between them. This CDR3 spans 20 amino acids. CDR1 SGHVS and CDR2 FQNEAQ come from the germline V gene. This entry belongs to a study of CD8+ T cells in alopecia areata. For the study at large: Severity scoring for treated patients was based on the percentage of affected scalp area. General study findings and limits: Many expanded lesional clones persisted in scalp and blood during tofacitinib treatment.

Described treatment: oral pan-JAK inhibitor, 5-10 mg twice daily. Both peripheral blood and punch biopsies of lesional scalp skin were obtained from patients who had alopecia areata. This clonotype originated in a human donor with alopecia areata. The sample was skin, taken at week 4, from a patient treated with tofacitinib. This rearrangement joins TRBV7-8 to TRBJ1-2; the D gene is possibly TRBD1 (6 bases). The CDR3 loop is CASSLAMGARDRENSYGYTF. Here the CDR3 DNA reads TGTGCCAGCAGCTTAGCGATGGGGGCGCGGGACCGAGAGAACTCCTATGGCTACACCTTC.